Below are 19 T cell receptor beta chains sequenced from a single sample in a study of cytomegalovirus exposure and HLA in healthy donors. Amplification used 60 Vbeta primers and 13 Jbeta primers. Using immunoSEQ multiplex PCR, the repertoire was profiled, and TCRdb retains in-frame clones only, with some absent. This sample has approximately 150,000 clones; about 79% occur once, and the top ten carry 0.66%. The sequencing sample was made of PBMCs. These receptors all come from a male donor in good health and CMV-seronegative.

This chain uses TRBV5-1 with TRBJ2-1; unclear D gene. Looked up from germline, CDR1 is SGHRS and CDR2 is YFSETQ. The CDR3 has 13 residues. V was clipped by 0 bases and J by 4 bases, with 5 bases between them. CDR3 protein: CASSLEQYNEQFF. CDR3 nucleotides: TGCGCCAGCAGCTTGGAACAGTACAATGAGCAGTTCTTC.

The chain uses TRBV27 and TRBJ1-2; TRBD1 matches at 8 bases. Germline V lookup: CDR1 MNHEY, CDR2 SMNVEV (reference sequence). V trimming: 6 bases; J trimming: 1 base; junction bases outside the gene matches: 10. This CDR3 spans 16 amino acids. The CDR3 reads CASRPTPGQVNYGYTF. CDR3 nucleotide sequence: TGTGCCAGCAGGCCCACGCCGGGACAGGTTAACTATGGCTACACCTTC.

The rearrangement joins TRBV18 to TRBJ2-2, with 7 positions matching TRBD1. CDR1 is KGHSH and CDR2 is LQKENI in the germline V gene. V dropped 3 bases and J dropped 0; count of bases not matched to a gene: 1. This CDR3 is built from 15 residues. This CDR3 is CASSPGTANTGELFF. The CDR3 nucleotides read TGTGCCAGCTCACCGGGGACAGCGAACACCGGGGAGCTGTTTTTT.

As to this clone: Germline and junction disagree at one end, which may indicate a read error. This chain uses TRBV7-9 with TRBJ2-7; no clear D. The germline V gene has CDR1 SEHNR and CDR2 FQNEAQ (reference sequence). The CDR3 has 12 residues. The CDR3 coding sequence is TGTTCCAGCAGCTCCATCTCCTACGAGCAGTACTTC. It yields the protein CSSSSISYEQYF.

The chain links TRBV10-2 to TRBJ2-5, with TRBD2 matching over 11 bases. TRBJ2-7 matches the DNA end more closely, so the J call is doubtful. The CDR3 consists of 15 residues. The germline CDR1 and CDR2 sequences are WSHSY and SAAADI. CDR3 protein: CASSHPSGGSYEQYF. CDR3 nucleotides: TGCGCCAGCAGCCACCCTAGCGGGGGGTCCTACGAGCAGTACTTC.

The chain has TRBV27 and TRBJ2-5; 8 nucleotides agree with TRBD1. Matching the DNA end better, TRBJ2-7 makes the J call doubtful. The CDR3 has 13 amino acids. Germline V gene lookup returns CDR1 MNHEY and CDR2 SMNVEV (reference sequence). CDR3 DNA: TGTGCCAGCAGTTTTGACAGGGGCTACGAGCAGTACTTC. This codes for CASSFDRGYEQYF.

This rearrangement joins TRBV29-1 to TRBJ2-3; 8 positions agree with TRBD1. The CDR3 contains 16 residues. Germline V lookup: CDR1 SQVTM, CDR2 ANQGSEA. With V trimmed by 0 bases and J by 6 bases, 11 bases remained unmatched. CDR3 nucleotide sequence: TGCAGCGTTGAAGACCCTAGACAGGGGCCGATGGATACGCAGTATTTT. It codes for CSVEDPRQGPMDTQYF.

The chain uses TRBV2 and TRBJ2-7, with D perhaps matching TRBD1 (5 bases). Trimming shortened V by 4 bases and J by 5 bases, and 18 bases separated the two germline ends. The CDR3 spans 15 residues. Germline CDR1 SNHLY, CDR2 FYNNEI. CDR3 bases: TGTGCCAGCAGTGTGAGGTTCCAGGGTTTCGACGAGCAGTACTTC. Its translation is CASSVRFQGFDEQYF.

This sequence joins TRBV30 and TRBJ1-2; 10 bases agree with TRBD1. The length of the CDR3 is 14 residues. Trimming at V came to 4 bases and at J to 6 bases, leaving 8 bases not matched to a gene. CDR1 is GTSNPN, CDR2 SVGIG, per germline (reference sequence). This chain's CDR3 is CAWKEGDRGDGYTF. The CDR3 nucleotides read TGTGCCTGGAAAGAGGGGGACAGGGGAGATGGCTACACCTTC.

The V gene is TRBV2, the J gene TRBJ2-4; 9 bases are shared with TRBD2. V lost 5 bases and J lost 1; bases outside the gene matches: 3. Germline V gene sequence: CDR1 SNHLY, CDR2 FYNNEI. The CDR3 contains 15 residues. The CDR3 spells CASSRSGGAKNIQYF. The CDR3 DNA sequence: TGTGCCAGCAGTCGGAGCGGGGGGGCCAAAAACATTCAGTACTTC.

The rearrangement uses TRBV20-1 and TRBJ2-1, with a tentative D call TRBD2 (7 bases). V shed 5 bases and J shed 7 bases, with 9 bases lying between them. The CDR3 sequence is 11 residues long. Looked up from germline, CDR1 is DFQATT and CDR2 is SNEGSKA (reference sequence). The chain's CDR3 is CSAEGGNEQFF. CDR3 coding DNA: TGCAGTGCTGAGGGGGGGAATGAGCAGTTCTTC.

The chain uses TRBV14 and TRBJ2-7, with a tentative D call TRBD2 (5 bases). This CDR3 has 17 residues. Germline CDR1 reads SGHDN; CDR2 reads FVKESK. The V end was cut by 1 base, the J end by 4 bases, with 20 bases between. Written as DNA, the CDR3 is TGTGCCAGCAGCCAAGGTATTGTAGCGCCGAGCTTTTACGAGCAGTACTTC. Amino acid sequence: CASSQGIVAPSFYEQYF.

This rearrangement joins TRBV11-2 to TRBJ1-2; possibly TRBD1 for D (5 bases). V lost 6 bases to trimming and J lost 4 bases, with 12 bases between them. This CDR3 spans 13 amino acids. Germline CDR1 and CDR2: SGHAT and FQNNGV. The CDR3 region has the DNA TGTGCCAGCAGACGCGCAGGGTTCTATGGCTACACCTTC. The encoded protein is CASRRAGFYGYTF.

In nucleotides, the CDR3 is TGTGCCAGCAGGACAGCGAACACTGAAGCTTTCTTT. It encodes CASRTANTEAFF. This rearrangement joins TRBV28 to TRBJ1-1; the D gene is possibly TRBD1 (5 bases). The ends were cut back, 6 bases at V and 1 base at J, with 6 bases in the middle. The CDR3 runs to 12 residues. The germline V gene encodes CDR1 MDHEN and CDR2 SYDVKM.

The CDR3 sequence is CAREGGQEVLDYGYTF. The CDR3 DNA follows: TGCGCCAGGGAGGGAGGACAGGAGGTTTTGGACTATGGCTACACCTTC. The chain combines TRBV10-1 with TRBJ1-2; 7 bases line up with TRBD1. The CDR3 loop spans 16 amino acids. Germline-derived CDR1 and CDR2 are WNHNN and SYGVQD (reference sequence). V was pared by 9 bases and J by 3 bases, with 16 bases of the junction left unmatched.

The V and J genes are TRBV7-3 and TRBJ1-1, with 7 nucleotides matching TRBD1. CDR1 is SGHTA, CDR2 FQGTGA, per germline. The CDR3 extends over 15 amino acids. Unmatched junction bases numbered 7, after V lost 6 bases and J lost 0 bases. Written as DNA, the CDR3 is TGTGCCAGCAGGTCCCCGACAGGGATGAACACTGAAGCTTTCTTT. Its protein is CASRSPTGMNTEAFF.

CDR3 bases: TGCGCCAGCAGCCAAGCGCAGGCCTTCACAGATACGCAGTATTTT. Its translation: CASSQAQAFTDTQYF. The genes are TRBV4-3 and TRBJ2-3; D unresolved. Trimming cost V 1 base and J 2 bases, with 10 bases left between them. The germline V gene has CDR1 LGHNA and CDR2 YSLEER. The CDR3 consists of 15 residues.

In nucleotides, the CDR3 is TGCGCCAGCAGCTCTGATGACAGGGGCTTGGGTTGGGATACGCAGTATTTT. Its translation is CASSSDDRGLGWDTQYF. The chain is built from TRBV5-1 and TRBJ2-3, with 8 nucleotides matching TRBD1. Unmatched junction bases numbered 15, after V lost 3 bases and J lost 6 bases. Germline CDR1 is SGHRS and CDR2 is YFSETQ. The CDR3 spans 17 residues.

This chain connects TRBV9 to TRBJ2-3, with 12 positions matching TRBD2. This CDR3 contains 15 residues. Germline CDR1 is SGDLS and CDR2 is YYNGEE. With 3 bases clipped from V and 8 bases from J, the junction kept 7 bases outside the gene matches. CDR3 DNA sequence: TGTGCCAGCAGCGAGGGACTAGCGGGTCAGGGTACGCAGTATTTT. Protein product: CASSEGLAGQGTQYF.